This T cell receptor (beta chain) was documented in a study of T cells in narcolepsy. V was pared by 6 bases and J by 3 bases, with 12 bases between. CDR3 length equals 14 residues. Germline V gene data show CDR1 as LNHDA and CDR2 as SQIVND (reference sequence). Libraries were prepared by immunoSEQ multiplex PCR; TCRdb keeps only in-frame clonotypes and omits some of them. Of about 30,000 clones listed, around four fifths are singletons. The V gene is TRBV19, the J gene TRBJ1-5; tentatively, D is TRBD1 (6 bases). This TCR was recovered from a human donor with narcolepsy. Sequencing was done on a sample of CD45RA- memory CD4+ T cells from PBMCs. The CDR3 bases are TGTGCCAGTAGGGGTTCAGGGGCCAATCAGCCCCAGCATTTT. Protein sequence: CASRGSGANQPQHF.